The 11 T cell receptor beta chains reported below all come from one sample, sequenced in a study of shared clonotypes between healthy human individuals (dated by TCRdb to 2020 to 2022). The library was obtained by the immunoSEQ multiplex PCR assay. Entries here come from immuneACCESS through TCRdb and include only in-frame sequences with V and J called. Some clones fail to appear in such tables; in the studies checked, an unresolved V gene covers under half of the shortfall, and the cause of the remainder is unknown. The sample table shows around 940,000 clones, and approximately 76% are seen once. About 1.5% of the sample is held by the ten biggest clonotypes. Sequencing input: memory CD4+ T cells sorted from blood. This specimen's cell subset or site label, interpreted: CD45RA-negative fraction. The receptors were gathered from a man aged 18 to 35 in good health.

Concerning this clone: This CDR3 is also generated by other DNA sequences in the sample. This chain joins TRBV18 and TRBJ2-5, with 7 bases that match TRBD1. The length of the CDR3 is 15 residues. V shed 3 bases, J shed 1 base, and the junction held 5 bases outside the gene matches. Germline V gives CDR1 KGHSH, CDR2 LQKENI. Written as DNA, the CDR3 is TGTGCCAGCTCACCTCCCGGGACAGCCCAAGAGACCCAGTACTTC. Its protein is CASSPPGTAQETQYF.

The chain couples TRBV30 to TRBJ2-5, with 9 nucleotides matching TRBD2. The junction had 12 bases not matched to a gene; V was cut back by 0 bases and J by 4 bases. The CDR3 runs 17 residues. CDR1 and CDR2 (germline): GTSNPN, SVGIG (reference sequence). CDR3 sequence reads: CAWSVLPLREGRETQYF. CDR3 sequence (DNA): TGTGCCTGGAGTGTATTACCTTTGCGGGAGGGGCGAGAGACCCAGTACTTC.

J is TRBJ1-5 and V is TRBV6-5; tentatively, D is TRBD1 (5 bases). This CDR3 is 15 amino acids long. The ends were cut back, 6 bases at V and 3 bases at J, with 15 bases in the middle. Germline V gene data show CDR1 as MNHEY and CDR2 as SVGAGI. The DNA for the CDR3 is TGTGCCAGCAGCCACCCTCCAGGGATCAATCAGCCCCAGCATTTT. Protein sequence: CASSHPPGINQPQHF.

The rearrangement uses TRBV15 and TRBJ1-6, with 8 bases lining up with TRBD1. CDR3 length: 15 amino acids. The V gene's germline CDR1 is LNHNV and CDR2 YYDKDF (reference sequence). The V and J ends lost 5 bases and 10 bases, in that order; junction bases with no gene match: 10. CDR3 DNA: TGTGCCACCAGCGTGGGGACAGGCAGTCTGTCACCCCTCCACTTT. Amino acids: CATSVGTGSLSPLHF.

On this clone: Other DNA sequences in the same sample also yield this CDR3. The chain employs TRBV5-1 and TRBJ2-5; weak D call: TRBD1 (6 bases). This CDR3 is built from 15 residues. The germline V gene has CDR1 SGHRS and CDR2 YFSETQ. Trimming removed 0 bases at V and 2 bases at J, with 11 bases between. The CDR3 sequence is CASSLAPGAQETQYF. The DNA of the CDR3 is TGCGCCAGCAGCTTGGCACCAGGGGCTCAAGAGACCCAGTACTTC.

This clone occurred once. The chain combines TRBV5-6 with TRBJ2-5, with D possibly being TRBD2 (5 bases). This CDR3 comprises 15 residues. Germline values: CDR1 SGHDT, CDR2 YYEEEE. V gave up 2 bases and J gave up 1 base, with 12 bases separating them. The CDR3 protein is CASSFPAGIQETQYF. In DNA form, the CDR3 reads TGTGCCAGCAGCTTCCCTGCCGGGATCCAAGAGACCCAGTACTTC.

This clone was seen more than once but under ten times. The chain employs TRBV6-6 and TRBJ2-5; TRBD1 is a possible D gene (6 bases). The end of the DNA aligns better with TRBJ2-7, so the J call may be wrong. CDR1 and CDR2 (germline): MNHNY, SVGAGI (reference sequence). The CDR3 sequence is 14 residues long. CDR3 sequence: CASRNGQSSYEQYF. The CDR3 region has the DNA TGTGCCAGCAGAAACGGACAGAGCTCCTACGAGCAGTACTTC.

In this sample, this clone turned up once. V is TRBV30 and J is TRBJ1-1; 12 nucleotides agree with TRBD1. Germline loops: CDR1 GTSNPN, CDR2 SVGIG (reference sequence). CDR3 length equals 15 residues. After removal of 3 bases from V and 3 bases from J, the junction contained 5 bases not matched to a gene. The CDR3 DNA reads as TGTGCCTGGAGCGGGACAGGGGGCAGGGACACTGAAGCTTTCTTT. Residues: CAWSGTGGRDTEAFF.

V is TRBV10-3 and J is TRBJ2-2; 11 bases match TRBD2. The CDR3 spans 18 residues. V shed 2 bases, J shed 6 bases, and the junction held 11 bases outside the gene matches. The germline V gene has CDR1 ENHRY and CDR2 SYGVKD. In DNA form, the CDR3 reads TGTGCCATCAGTGAGACCAATCTAGCGGGAGGCGTGTCCGGGGAGCTGTTTTTT. Translation gives CAISETNLAGGVSGELFF.

This clone was recorded only once. The rearrangement joins TRBV5-4 to TRBJ1-2; unclear D gene. Germline V CDR1 and CDR2: SGHNT, YYREEE (reference sequence). The CDR3 has 15 amino acids. Trimming removed 4 bases from V and 3 bases from J, with 16 bases in between. As DNA, the CDR3 is TGTGCCAGCAGCCCCCGGACGGAGGTCTACTATGGCTACACCTTC. This translates into CASSPRTEVYYGYTF.

This chain connects TRBV30 to TRBJ2-6, with D maybe TRBD1 (5 bases). CDR1 GTSNPN and CDR2 SVGIG come from the germline V gene (reference sequence). The ends were cut back, 1 base at V and 0 bases at J, with 10 bases in the middle. This CDR3 contains 16 residues. CDR3 in amino acids: CAWSDRIYSGANVLTF. Here the CDR3 DNA reads TGTGCCTGGAGTGACAGGATATACTCTGGGGCCAACGTCCTGACTTTC.